This entry lists 3 T cell receptor beta chains sequenced from one sample in a study of identifying expanded T cells in peripheral blood. Clones were sequenced by immunoSEQ multiplex PCR, and TCRdb holds only the in-frame ones, with some missing. The repertoire holds around 90,000 clones, with approximately 88% as singletons. Sequencing was done on a sample of blood. The receptors here all came from a person aged 18 to 75 in good health.

The chain links TRBV4-2 to TRBJ2-7; TRBD1 or TRBD2 may be the D gene (5 bases each). This CDR3 contains 16 residues. CDR1 is LGHNA, CDR2 YNFKEQ, per germline. Trimming took 0 bases from V and 2 from J, leaving 14 bases between them. CDR3 DNA sequence: TGTGCCAGCAGCCAAGAGGGGGACGGATCTGCCTACGAGCAGTACTTC. Its protein is CASSQEGDGSAYEQYF.

This clone was seen a handful of times. The chain has TRBV7-3 and TRBJ2-3; 10 nucleotides agree with TRBD2. The CDR3 length is 16 residues. Trimming cost V 0 bases and J 1 base; bases outside gene matches: 1. Looked up from germline, CDR1 is SGHTA and CDR2 is FQGTGA. This CDR3 is CASSLTGTSGTDTQYF. The CDR3 region has the DNA TGTGCCAGCAGCTTAACGGGGACTAGCGGCACAGATACGCAGTATTTT.

The rearrangement uses TRBV7-3 and TRBJ2-1; 8 nucleotides agree with TRBD2. The germline CDR1 and CDR2 sequences are SGHTA and FQGTGA. CDR3 length: 16 amino acids. V dropped 3 bases and J dropped 0; count of bases not matched to a gene: 4. The CDR3 nucleotides are TGTGCCAGCAGCTTCGGGGGGGGCCCCTCCTACAATGAGCAGTTCTTC. Translation gives CASSFGGGPSYNEQFF.